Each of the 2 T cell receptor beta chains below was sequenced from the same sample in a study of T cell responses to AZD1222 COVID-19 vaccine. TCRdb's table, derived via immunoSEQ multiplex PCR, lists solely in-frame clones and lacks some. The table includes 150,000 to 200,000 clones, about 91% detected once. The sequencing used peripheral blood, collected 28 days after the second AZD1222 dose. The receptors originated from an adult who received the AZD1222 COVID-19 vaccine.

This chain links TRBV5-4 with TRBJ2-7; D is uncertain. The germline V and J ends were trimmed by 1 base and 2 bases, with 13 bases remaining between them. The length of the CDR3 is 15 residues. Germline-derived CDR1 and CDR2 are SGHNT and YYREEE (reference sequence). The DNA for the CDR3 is TGTGCCAGCAGCTTGAAAAAGGGTGCGCCCTACGAGCAGTACTTC. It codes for CASSLKKGAPYEQYF.

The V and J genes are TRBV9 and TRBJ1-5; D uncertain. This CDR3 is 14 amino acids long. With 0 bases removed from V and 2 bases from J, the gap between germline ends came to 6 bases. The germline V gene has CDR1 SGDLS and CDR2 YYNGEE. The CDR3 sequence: CASSVGIGNQPQHF. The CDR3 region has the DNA TGTGCCAGCAGCGTAGGTATAGGCAATCAGCCCCAGCATTTT.